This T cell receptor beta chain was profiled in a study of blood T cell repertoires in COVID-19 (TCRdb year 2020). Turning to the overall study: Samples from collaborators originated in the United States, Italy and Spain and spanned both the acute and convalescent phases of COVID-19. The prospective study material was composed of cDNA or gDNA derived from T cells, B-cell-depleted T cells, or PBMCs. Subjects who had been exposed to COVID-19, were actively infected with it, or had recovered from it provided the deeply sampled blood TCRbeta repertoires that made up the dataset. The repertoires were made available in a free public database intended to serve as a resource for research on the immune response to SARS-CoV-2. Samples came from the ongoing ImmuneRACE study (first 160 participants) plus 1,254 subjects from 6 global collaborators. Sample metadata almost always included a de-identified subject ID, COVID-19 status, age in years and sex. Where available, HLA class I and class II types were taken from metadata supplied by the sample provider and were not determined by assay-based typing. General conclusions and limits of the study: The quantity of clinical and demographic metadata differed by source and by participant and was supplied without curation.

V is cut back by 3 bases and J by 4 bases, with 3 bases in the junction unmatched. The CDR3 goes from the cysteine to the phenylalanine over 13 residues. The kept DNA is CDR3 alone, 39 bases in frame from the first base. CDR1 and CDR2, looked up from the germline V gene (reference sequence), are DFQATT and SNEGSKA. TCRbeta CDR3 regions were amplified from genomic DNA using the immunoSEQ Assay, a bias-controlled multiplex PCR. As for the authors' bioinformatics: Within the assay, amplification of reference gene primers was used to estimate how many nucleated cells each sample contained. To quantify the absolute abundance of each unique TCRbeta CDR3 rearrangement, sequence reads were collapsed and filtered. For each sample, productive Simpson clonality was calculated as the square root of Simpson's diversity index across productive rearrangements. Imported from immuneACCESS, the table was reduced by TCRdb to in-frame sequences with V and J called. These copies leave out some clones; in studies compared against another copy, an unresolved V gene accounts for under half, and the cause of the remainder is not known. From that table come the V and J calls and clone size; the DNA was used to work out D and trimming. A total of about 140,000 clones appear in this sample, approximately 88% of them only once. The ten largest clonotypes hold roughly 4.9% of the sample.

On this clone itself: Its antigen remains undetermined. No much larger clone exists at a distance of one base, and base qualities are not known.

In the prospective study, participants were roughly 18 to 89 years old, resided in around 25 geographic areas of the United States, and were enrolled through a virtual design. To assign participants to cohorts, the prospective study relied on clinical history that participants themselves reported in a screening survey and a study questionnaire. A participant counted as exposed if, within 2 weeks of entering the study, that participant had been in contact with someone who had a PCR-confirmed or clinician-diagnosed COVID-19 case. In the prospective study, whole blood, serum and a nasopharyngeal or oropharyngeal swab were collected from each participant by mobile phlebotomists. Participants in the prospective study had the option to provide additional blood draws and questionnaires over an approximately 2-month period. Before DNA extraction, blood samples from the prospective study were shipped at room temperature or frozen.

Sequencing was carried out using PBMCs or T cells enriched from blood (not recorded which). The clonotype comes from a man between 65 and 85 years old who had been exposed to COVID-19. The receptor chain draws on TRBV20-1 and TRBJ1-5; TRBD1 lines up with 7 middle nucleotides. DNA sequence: TGCAGTGCTAGTTTCAGGGGGAATCAGCCCCAGCATTTT. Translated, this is CSASFRGNQPQHF.